The entry below describes one T cell receptor beta chain. The antigen remains unidentified. Assay: immunoSEQ multiplex PCR; the TCRdb copy retains only in-frame clones and omits some. Of about 82,000 clones listed, 70% to 90% are singletons. This sample stems from a study of T cell responses to AZD1222 COVID-19 vaccine. Overall study findings and caveats: It was only after the peak T cell response that any repertoires were sampled. Clonal diversity was possibly underestimated, and the donors were mostly white British, with more females.

This receptor was taken from an adult who received the AZD1222 COVID-19 vaccine. The sequencing here drew on peripheral blood, taken 28 days after the second AZD1222 dose.

CDR3 nucleotide sequence: TGTGCCACCAGAAAGACGGGGGGGACTGAAGCTTTCTTT. Protein product: CATRKTGGTEAFF. This chain uses TRBV24-1 with TRBJ1-1; maybe TRBD1 (5 bases). Per germline, CDR1 KGHDR and CDR2 SFDVKD. The CDR3 length is 13 residues. Between the trimmed V and J ends, which lost 7 bases and 5 bases, there was a span of 13 bases.